This entry is about one T cell receptor (beta chain). TCRdb's copy holds only in-frame clones and misses some; the assay was immunoSEQ multiplex PCR. The sample includes tens of thousands of clones, roughly 94% of them seen just once. The data stem from a study of technical replicates of blood from a handful of donors. The CDR3 loop spans 16 amino acids. Germline V gene data show CDR1 as SGHRS and CDR2 as YFSETQ. The ends were cut back, 0 bases at V and 3 bases at J, with 13 bases in the middle. This chain uses TRBV5-1 with TRBJ1-3; D is uncertain. The TCR originated in a human donor in good health. What was sequenced was T cells isolated from PBMCs. CDR3 in DNA: TGCGCCAGCAGCTTGGCCGGCGGCCTACATGGAAACACCATATATTTT. It yields the protein CASSLAGGLHGNTIYF.